This T cell receptor (beta chain) is from a study of cytomegalovirus exposure and HLA in healthy donors. A word on this clone: Its antigen is not known.

This CDR3 is 16 amino acids long. Germline CDR1 reads LNHDA; CDR2 reads SQIVND (reference sequence). V was pared by 1 base and J by 5 bases, with 8 bases of the junction left unmatched. PCR used 60 Vbeta primers and 13 Jbeta primers. Data came from immunoSEQ multiplex PCR; TCRdb stores just in-frame clones and leaves some out. The profile shows roughly 250,000 clones, approximately 80% of them singletons. Every donor was a healthy person donating bone marrow. Study-level points and caveats: As confirmed in vitro, three CMV-associated chains were specific for CMV antigens. A prior analysis recorded that most TCR beta V segments were productive about 87% or about 30% of the time. Reportedly, diagnosis of cytomegalovirus status by the classifier showed high specificity and sensitivity.

The specimen sequenced was PBMCs. The TCR sequence derives from a girl aged 2 to 9 in good health and CMV-seronegative. This sequence joins TRBV19 and TRBJ2-3, with 8 bases identical to TRBD2. In nucleotides, the CDR3 is TGTGCCAGTAGTATAGGTGGAGCGGGAGAGGTAGATACGCAGTATTTT. This codes for CASSIGGAGEVDTQYF.